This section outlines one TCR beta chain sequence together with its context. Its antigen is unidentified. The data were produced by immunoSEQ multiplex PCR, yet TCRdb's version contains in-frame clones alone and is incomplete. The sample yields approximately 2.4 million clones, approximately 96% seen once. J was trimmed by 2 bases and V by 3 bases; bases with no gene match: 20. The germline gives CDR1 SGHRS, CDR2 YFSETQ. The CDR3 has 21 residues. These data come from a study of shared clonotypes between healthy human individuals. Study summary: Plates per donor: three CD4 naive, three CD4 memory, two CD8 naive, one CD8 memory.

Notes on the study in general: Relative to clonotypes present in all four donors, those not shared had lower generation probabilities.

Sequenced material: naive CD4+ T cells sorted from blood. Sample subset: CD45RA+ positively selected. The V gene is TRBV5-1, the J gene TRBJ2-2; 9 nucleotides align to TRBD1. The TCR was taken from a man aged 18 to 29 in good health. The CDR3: CASSSWREGQGSPTNTGELFF. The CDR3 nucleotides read TGCGCCAGCAGCTCATGGCGTGAGGGACAGGGTTCCCCTACAAACACCGGGGAGCTGTTTTTT.